This record looks at one T cell receptor beta chain sequence and its context. Which antigen it targets is not known. No base-level quality is on record; no much larger clone is a single base apart. Library preparation was by the immunoSEQ multiplex PCR assay. For the multiplex PCR, a mixture combining 60 forward primers for TCR Vbeta segments and 13 reverse primers for TCR Jbeta segments was used. The CDR3 region of rearranged TCR beta genes was amplified from genomic DNA by a multiplex PCR assay. Amplified TCR beta libraries were sequenced as 87-base-pair reads on the Illumina HiSeq System. From the authors' description of their analysis: Across the 670 or so repertoires, a later analysis counted around 80 million unique TCR beta chains, some 11 million of which were shared by at least two donors. Raw reads were error-corrected and collapsed into unique sequences by a nearest-neighbor algorithm in which closely related sequences were merged to remove PCR and sequencing errors. To assign V, D and J gene segments, CDR3 sequences were aligned to IMGT reference sequences. For a sequence to be retained, a match of at least six nucleotides to both a V gene segment and a J gene segment was required. A rearrangement was called productive if the CDR3 had no stop codons and remained in frame with V and J, and every other rearrangement was called non-productive. CDR3 was defined according to IMGT convention as the region running from the second conserved V-encoded cysteine to the conserved J-encoded phenylalanine. The earlier analysis of 450 to 750 of the donors excluded any sequence lacking an unambiguous match to a single V gene segment. In an earlier analysis of several hundred of the donors, V segments were called functional above 56.7% productive rearrangements and were called segregating when the between-donor standard deviation exceeded 5%. A statistical classification framework was built to diagnose cytomegalovirus status from the catalog of TCR beta chain sequences. A later analysis assigned V and J genes by comparing TCR nucleotide sequences with IMGT/GENE-DB human TR gene sequences. A later analysis assigned CDR3 sequences and most-parsimonious VDJ recombination scenarios with the TCRdist pipeline. In a later analysis, each TCR beta chain was defined by its CDR3 amino acid sequence together with its V-gene family, and reads lacking a unique V-gene family were excluded. A later analysis removed 550 to 700 highly shared, low-generation-probability nucleotide sequences to deal with suspected cross-contamination and a sequencing artifact. In a later analysis, a clonal expansion index for each public chain was calculated from normalized within-repertoire ranks of inferred template counts. A later analysis computed generation probabilities with a VDJ recombination model fitted to out-of-frame rearrangements, and checked the results against IGoR. In a later analysis, hypergeometric tests were used to score TCR-TCR, TCR-HLA and TCR-CMV co-occurrence, with a repertoire-size bias correction applied to TCR pairs. In a later analysis, false discovery rates were estimated by permuting HLA or CMV assignments 20 times. In a later analysis, co-occurring TCRs were grouped using DBSCAN, and TCRdist sequence similarity was added for clustering within HLA-allele-positive subsets. Repertoires with fewer than 30,000 or more than 120,000 public chains were left out of co-occurrence clustering, as were a handful of repertoires with anomalous nucleotide sharing. Here the immuneACCESS table is served through TCRdb, limited to in-frame sequences with V and J called. Missing clones are a known gap in these copies; in checked studies unresolved V genes cover under half, and the rest lacks a known reason. That table furnishes V, J and clone size, whereas the DNA furnished D and trimming. In all, the sample holds 65,000 to 100,000 clones, and more than 70% of those were seen once. Under 2.5% of the sample goes to the ten largest clones.

This specimen belongs to a study of cytomegalovirus exposure and HLA in healthy donors (dated by TCRdb to 2016 to 2017). With regard to the full study: An earlier analysis of around 600 of the donors reported 276 Gb of sequence data and some 120 million unique TCR beta sequences from about 200 million T cells. An early release that covered fewer than 800 HLA-typed donors contained about 300 gigabases of sequencing data and 85 million to 100 million unique TCR sequences. The genetic ancestry cluster associated with self-reported Caucasian donors included over 80% of the approximately 430 genotyped donors. The aim of the study was to test whether cataloging public T cell receptors could identify signatures of past pathogen exposure. Using immunosequencing, the study profiled T cell repertoires from 550 to 750 subjects and related those repertoires to cytomegalovirus serostatus. A separate validation cohort of approximately 130 different subjects was used in addition to the 666-subject first cohort. The study combined high-throughput TCR immunosequencing, statistical association of individual TCRs with disease status, and machine learning to predict cytomegalovirus infection status. To study patterns of TCR occurrence, a later analysis re-analyzed previously published TCR beta repertoires from several hundred donors and added high-resolution HLA genotyping. Rather than using new phenotypic data, the later analysis identified candidate immune exposures from TCR beta sequences and from how often those sequences occurred across donors. An earlier analysis of around 540 of the donors applied high-throughput TCR beta sequencing to assess whether each TCR beta V gene segment acted as functional or pseudogenic. Donor age, sex, ethnicity and CMV serostatus were compiled together with the repertoire data. In a later genetic analysis, genome-wide SNP genotypes for about three fifths of the 666 donors were used, and that subset was treated as a discovery cohort. Every discovery cohort repertoire had been produced on one sequencing platform. Both class I and class II loci were covered by HLA typing, at four-digit resolution. Typing coverage differed by locus: A, B, C, DRB1 and DQB1 were typed in about 629-640 donors, DQA1 in about 550, DPA1 in some 600, and DPB1 in 400 to 480. Roughly five DR-DQ haplotypes were treated as single units for association and clustering because of strong linkage in the cohort. Across under 500 genotyped donors of the cohort, an average of roughly 250,000 unique TCR beta nucleotide sequences per donor were sequenced, and roughly 20% of those sequences were non-productive. General conclusions and limits of the study: Broadly in line with IMGT annotations, most TCR beta V segments showed up in productive rearrangements about 87% or about 30% of the time in an earlier analysis of approximately 600 of the donors. V-gene and J-gene trimming of TCR beta chains was associated with a missense DCLRE1C variant in a later genetic analysis, and the association was replicated in an independent cohort. A later analysis found that most CMV-associated TCR beta chains appeared HLA-restricted, with HLA associations seemingly driven largely by CMV exposure. Compared with the approximately 670-donor mean, donors in an Asian-associated ancestry cluster had fewer N-insertions in productive TCRs, according to a later genetic analysis. A further reported finding was that TCR beta sequences accurately predicted the HLA-A and HLA-B alleles for most subjects in the first cohort. In both the original and validation cohorts, the classifier was reported to diagnose cytomegalovirus status with high specificity and sensitivity. Because some donors lacked HLA typing at each locus, the association tests relied only on the typed subset. Because counts were too low, about 18 rarely observed V segments, including chromosome 9 orphons, were excluded from the earlier analysis of some 590 of the donors. At a false discovery rate of 0.05, a later analysis linked some 18,000 TCR beta sequences to specific HLA alleles. Across donors, most TCR sequences were observed very rarely, whereas some public TCRs were present in many individuals. The 87-base-pair reads could not distinguish some IMGT-functional V segments, including TRBV6-2 and TRBV6-3, so those segments were excluded. The cohort was sequenced for TCR beta chains only, and without alpha or paired-chain data the features that could be detected were limited. A later analysis found that TCR association rates varied across HLA loci, with DRB1 alleles showing the most associated TCRs and HLA-C alleles the fewest. A cluster of highly shared sequence variants was judged likely to represent a technical artifact of the sequencing pipeline. The study listed 170 or so TCR beta chains as associated with cytomegalovirus. Roughly uniform sequencing depth across donors was assumed in presence/absence analyses, although this assumption may not hold. In a later analysis, HLA-associated TCR beta chains showed more clonal expansion and lower generation probabilities than non-associated chains that were equally common. It was suggested by the authors that the approach could potentially be generalized to other disease states and immunological phenotypes. When HLA alleles, especially DR and DQ, strongly co-occurred, attributing TCR associations to individual alleles was difficult. A few of the identified cytomegalovirus-associated TCR beta chains were confirmed in vitro to be specific for cytomegalovirus antigens. Correlated functional status among segregating V segments might be attributable to linkage disequilibrium, but an unknown experimental factor could not be ruled out. Several of the top co-occurrence clusters appeared to be linked to parvovirus B19, influenza, CMV and Epstein-Barr virus, according to a later analysis. The only immune exposure information available for the cohort was CMV serostatus.

From the cysteine through the phenylalanine, the CDR3 covers 13 amino acids. Of the read, only the CDR3 DNA is kept; its 39 bases are in frame from base 1. CDR1 and CDR2, per the germline V gene, are MDHEN and SYDVKM. V was cut back by 6 bases and J by 1 base, leaving a gap of 9 bases between them. The cohort consisted of approximately 690 healthy bone marrow donors. At the time of sampling, all cohort members were nominally healthy, though unrecorded immune exposures were likely present. The donor was CMV seronegative and belonged to the group of 352 seronegative cohort members. A peripheral blood sample was collected from each donor, and TCR beta sequencing was performed on peripheral blood mononuclear cells. Genomic DNA was extracted from the blood cell samples with the Qiagen DNeasy Blood Extraction Kit.

Here the chain combines TRBV28 and TRBJ1-1; a tentative D call is TRBD1 (6 bases match). The TCR originated in a man aged 35 to 55 in good health and CMV-seronegative. What was sequenced was PBMCs. The encoded CDR3 is CASREQGNTEAFF. The bases read TGTGCCAGCAGGGAACAGGGGAACACTGAAGCTTTCTTT.